This TCR beta chain was retrieved from a study of T-cell memory formation after mild COVID-19. Study-wide context: TCR clusters largely stayed donor specific.

Sample barcodes and UMIs were carried by the TCR alpha and TCR beta cDNA libraries that 5'RACE generated with constant-segment primers. TCRdb redid the calling of the 5' RACE reads with MiXCR, one entry per CDR3 protein. This sample has roughly 200,000 distinct CDR3 sequences, with approximately 20% found just once. This clonotype has at least ten counts. V lost 4 bases to trimming and J lost 8 bases, with 17 bases between them. The CDR3 consists of 15 residues. Germline V CDR1 and CDR2: MNHEY, SVGAGI. Sequenced sample: PBMCs or a T cell subset sorted from them (not recorded which). The receptor comes from an adult woman who had mild COVID-19 (a few samples of this study predate the infection). Cell type and time point are not known. J is TRBJ1-4 and V is TRBV6-5, with a possible D match to TRBD1 (6 bases). The CDR3 nucleotides are TGTGCCAGCAGTTCCCCGAATTTAGGACAGGAAAAACTGTTTTTT. Translated: CASSSPNLGQEKLFF.